The 19 T cell receptor beta chains below come from one sample, sequenced in a study of CD8+ T cells in alopecia areata. As the sequencing template, cDNA was produced by extracting RNA and reverse transcribing it. Assay used: immunoSEQ multiplex PCR; TCRdb lists only in-frame clones, some missing. The sample holds about 180,000 clones; 40% to 65% are singletons and the top ten take 10% to 12%. Treatment meaning: oral pan-JAK inhibitor, 5-10 mg twice daily. Here the sequenced sample was CD8+ T cells sorted from blood, taken at week 24, from a patient treated with tofacitinib. These receptor sequences come from a human donor with alopecia areata.

J is TRBJ1-1 and V is TRBV9; 9 nucleotides align to TRBD1. Per the germline V gene, CDR1 is SGDLS and CDR2 is YYNGEE. V gave up 4 bases and J gave up 1 base; unmatched junction bases: 11. This CDR3 is built from 17 residues. Written as DNA, the CDR3 is TGTGCCAGCAGCACTATAGGACAGGGGCTACCGAACACTGAAGCTTTCTTT. This codes for CASSTIGQGLPNTEAFF. The variable domain in full, with the rest retrieved from reference TRBV9 and TRBJ1-1, is DSGVTQTPKHLITATGQRVTLRCSPRSGDLSVYWYQQSLDQGLQFLIQYYNGEERAKGNILERFSAQQFPDLHSELNLSSLELGDSALYFCASSTIGQGLPNTEAFFGQGTRLTVV.

This clone showed up just a few times. This sequence joins TRBV28 and TRBJ1-3, with D perhaps TRBD1 (6 bases). The CDR3 is 14 amino acids. Germline CDR1 is MDHEN and CDR2 is SYDVKM. Trimming left V 3 bases short and J 4 bases short, with 10 bases between. In DNA, the CDR3 is TGTGCCAGCAGTTTTTCAGGGGACGGAAACACCATATATTTT. As protein: CASSFSGDGNTIYF.

The chain uses TRBV11-2 and TRBJ1-1; D may be TRBD1 (5 bases). Germline V gene lookup returns CDR1 SGHAT and CDR2 FQNNGV. The CDR3 is 15 residues long. The V and J ends lost 1 base and 5 bases respectively, with 14 bases between them. As DNA, the CDR3 is TGTGCCAGCAGCTTAGTGGGCAGGGATCGGACTGAAGCTTTCTTT. Translated: CASSLVGRDRTEAFF.

The chain carries TRBV5-6 and TRBJ2-2; 7 positions agree with TRBD1. This CDR3 comprises 16 residues. Germline V gives CDR1 SGHDT, CDR2 YYEEEE. V lost 4 bases and J lost 4; bases outside the gene matches: 10. CDR3 sequence (DNA): TGTGCCAGCAGCGAGGGACAGCTTCGAAGCACCGGGGAGCTGTTTTTT. Translating gives CASSEGQLRSTGELFF.

V gene TRBV11-3 combines with J gene TRBJ2-2; D gene unclear. From germline, CDR1 is SGHNT and CDR2 YENEEA. Between the trimmed V and J ends, which lost 0 bases and 7 bases, there was a span of 12 bases. CDR3 size: 15 residues. The CDR3 is CASSLDRRIGGELFF. The CDR3 DNA sequence: TGTGCCAGCAGCTTAGACCGCAGGATCGGCGGGGAGCTGTTTTTT.

The chain uses TRBV11-2 and TRBJ1-2; the match to TRBD1 covers 10 bases. Germline CDR1 SGHAT, CDR2 FQNNGV. The CDR3 spans 15 residues. V lost 3 bases to trimming and J lost 3 bases; unmatched junction nucleotides: 4. This CDR3 is CASSLTGGDDYGYTF. In nucleotides, the CDR3 is TGTGCCAGCAGCTTGACAGGGGGCGACGACTATGGCTACACCTTC.

This chain joins TRBV14 and TRBJ2-2; the D gene is possibly TRBD2 (5 bases). Germline assignment: CDR1 SGHDN and CDR2 FVKESK. CDR3 size: 13 residues. Trimming removed 1 base from V and 6 bases from J, with 6 bases in between. This chain's CDR3 is CASSQVGAGELFF. In DNA form, the CDR3 reads TGTGCCAGCAGCCAAGTCGGGGCCGGGGAGCTGTTTTTT.

J is TRBJ2-3 and V is TRBV5-1; the D gene is possibly TRBD1 (6 bases). Trimming removed 0 bases at V and 1 base at J, with 15 bases between. The CDR3 runs to 17 residues. Germline V gene lookup returns CDR1 SGHRS and CDR2 YFSETQ. CDR3 coding DNA: TGCGCCAGCAGCTTGGACGAACAGGGTGTGGGCACAGATACGCAGTATTTT. This sequence encodes CASSLDEQGVGTDTQYF.

The V gene is TRBV5-6, the J gene TRBJ2-7; 8 positions match TRBD1. Per the germline V gene, CDR1 is SGHDT and CDR2 is YYEEEE. The V gene end was trimmed by 2 bases and the J gene end by 5 bases; junction bases not matched to a gene: 6. This CDR3 has 14 amino acids. The CDR3: CASSLGQGDHEQYF. CDR3 bases: TGTGCCAGCAGCTTAGGACAGGGTGACCACGAGCAGTACTTC. The variable domain in full, completed from reference TRBV5-6 and TRBJ2-7, reads DAGVTQSPTHLIKTRGQQVTLRCSPKSGHDTVSWYQQALGQGPQFIFQYYEEEERQRGNFPDRFSGHQFPNYSSELNVNALLLGDSALYLCASSLGQGDHEQYFGPGTRLTVT.

On this clone: Other DNA sequences in this specimen translate into the identical CDR3. The rearrangement joins TRBV25-1 to TRBJ1-5; the match to TRBD1 covers 7 bases. The CDR3 sequence is 13 residues long. Germline CDR1 and CDR2: MGHDK and SYGVNS. V shed 5 bases, J shed 5 bases, and the junction held 3 bases outside the gene matches. The CDR3 nucleotides read TGTGCCAGCAGTCCCACAGGGGATCAGCCCCAGCATTTT. Translated: CASSPTGDQPQHF.

This clone was detected only a few times. The chain is built from TRBV19 and TRBJ2-5, with no clear D. CDR3 length: 13 residues. Germline V gene sequence: CDR1 LNHDA, CDR2 SQIVND (reference sequence). V was cut by 4 bases and J by 5 bases, with 11 bases left in between. The CDR3 protein is CASSTISEETQYF. CDR3 sequence (DNA): TGTGCCAGTAGTACAATAAGTGAGGAGACCCAGTACTTC.

The genes are TRBV29-1 and TRBJ2-3; TRBD1 matches 7 bases. In germline, CDR1 is SQVTM, CDR2 ANQGSEA. There are 13 residues in the CDR3. In DNA, the CDR3 is TGCAGTGCCCGGGACAGAGACACAGATACGCAGTATTTT. Its protein is CSARDRDTDTQYF.

V is TRBV29-1 and J is TRBJ1-1, with TRBD1 identical over 9 bases. The V segment lost 7 bases and the J segment 5 bases; nucleotides outside the gene matches: 11. Germline V CDR1 and CDR2: SQVTM, ANQGSEA. The CDR3 runs to 14 residues. Written as DNA, the CDR3 is TGCAGCGGGACAGGGGAATTCTCCGGGACTGAAGCTTTCTTT. Translating it yields CSGTGEFSGTEAFF.

This clone was seen a handful of times. The CDR3 spells CASSLVQGTYNEQFF. CDR3 in DNA: TGTGCCAGCAGCTTAGTCCAGGGAACCTACAATGAGCAGTTCTTC. This rearrangement joins TRBV13 to TRBJ2-1, with D perhaps matching TRBD1 (5 bases). This CDR3 has 15 residues. Trimming shortened V by 1 base and J by 2 bases, and 9 bases separated the two germline ends. In germline, CDR1 is PRHDT, CDR2 FYEKMQ (reference sequence). Complete variable domain (other parts from reference TRBV13 and TRBJ2-1): AAGVIQSPRHLIKEKRETATLKCYPIPRHDTVYWYQQGPGQDPQFLISFYEKMQSDKGSIPDRFSAQQFSDYHSELNMSSLELGDSALYFCASSLVQGTYNEQFFGPGTRLTVL.

This chain joins TRBV2 and TRBJ1-5; no clear D. Per the germline V gene, CDR1 is SNHLY and CDR2 is FYNNEI. Trimming left V 3 bases short and J 6 bases short, with 12 bases between. The CDR3 sequence is 14 residues long. CDR3 in amino acids: CASSDRGGGQPQHF. DNA for the CDR3: TGTGCCAGCAGTGATCGGGGAGGCGGTCAGCCCCAGCATTTT.

A single count supports this clone. This chain connects TRBV19 to TRBJ1-5; the D is unclear. CDR1 is LNHDA, CDR2 SQIVND, per germline (reference sequence). V gave up 8 bases and J gave up 7 bases, with 15 bases separating them. The CDR3 spans 13 residues. The CDR3 loop is CASSQVFAQPQHF. The CDR3 DNA follows: TGTGCCAGTTCTCAGGTCTTCGCGCAGCCCCAGCATTTT. Complete variable domain (other parts from reference TRBV19 and TRBJ1-5): DGGITQSPKYLFRKEGQNVTLSCEQNLNHDAMYWYRQDPGQGLRLIYYSQIVNDFQKGDIAEGYSVSREKKESFPLTVTSAQKNPTAFYLCASSQVFAQPQHFGDGTRLSIL.

The chain links TRBV7-8 to TRBJ2-2; 8 positions match TRBD2. Germline V lookup: CDR1 SGHVS, CDR2 FQNEAQ. Losses at the gene ends were 4 bases for V and 1 base for J; bases not matched to a gene: 8. The CDR3 loop spans 17 amino acids. The CDR3 bases are TGTGCCAGCAGCTCGCCTTTGGCGGGGGGGAACACCGGGGAGCTGTTTTTT. Translated: CASSSPLAGGNTGELFF.

The chain uses TRBV29-1 and TRBJ2-3; D uncertain. V dropped 4 bases and J dropped 0 bases, with 5 bases sitting between them. The CDR3 is 12 residues long. Looked up from germline, CDR1 is SQVTM and CDR2 is ANQGSEA. As DNA, the CDR3 is TGCAGCGTTGCACACAGCACAGATACGCAGTATTTT. It is translated as CSVAHSTDTQYF.

J is TRBJ2-2 and V is TRBV14; D not certain. The CDR3 runs to 16 residues. V shed 0 bases and J shed 0 bases, with 8 bases lying between them. Germline lookup yields CDR1 SGHDN and CDR2 FVKESK. CDR3 bases: TGTGCCAGCAGCCAAGAAGAGCGCGCGAACACCGGGGAGCTGTTTTTT. Its translation: CASSQEERANTGELFF.